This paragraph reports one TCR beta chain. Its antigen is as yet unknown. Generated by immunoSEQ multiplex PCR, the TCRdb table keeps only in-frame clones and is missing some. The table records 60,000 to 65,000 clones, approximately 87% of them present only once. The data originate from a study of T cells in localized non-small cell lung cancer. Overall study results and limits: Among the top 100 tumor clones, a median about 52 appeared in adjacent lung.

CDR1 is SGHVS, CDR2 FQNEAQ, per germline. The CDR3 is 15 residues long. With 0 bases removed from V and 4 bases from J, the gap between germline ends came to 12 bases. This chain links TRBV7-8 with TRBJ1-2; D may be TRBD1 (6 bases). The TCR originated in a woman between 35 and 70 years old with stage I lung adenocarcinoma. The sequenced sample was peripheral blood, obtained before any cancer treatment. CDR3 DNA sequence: TGTGCCAGCAGCTTAGCGCAAACAGGGAGCTATGGCTACACCTTC. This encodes CASSLAQTGSYGYTF.